One and the same sample provided the 22 T cell receptor beta chains below, sequenced in a study of Ad26.COV2.S vaccination and SARS-CoV-2 variants. TCRdb keeps only in-frame clones here, not all; method: immunoSEQ multiplex PCR. The sample yields about 350,000 clones, about 90% seen once. The specimen comprised peripheral blood, sampled after recovery from COVID-19. The receptors stem from a human donor who had recovered from COVID-19.

The chain employs TRBV6-6 and TRBJ1-5; D gene uncertain. The germline V gene has CDR1 MNHNY and CDR2 SVGAGI (reference sequence). Trimming removed 4 bases from V and 4 bases from J, with 8 bases in between. CDR3 length: 13 amino acids. DNA for the CDR3: TGTGCCAGCAGTTCGTTGGAAAATCAGCCCCAGCATTTT. This encodes CASSSLENQPQHF.

V and J are TRBV19 and TRBJ2-1; a weak D match, TRBD1 (5 bases). The germline V and J ends were trimmed by 8 bases and 6 bases, with 17 bases remaining between them. CDR1 and CDR2 from the germline V gene are LNHDA and SQIVND (reference sequence). This CDR3 spans 14 amino acids. DNA for the CDR3: TGTGCCAGTCACCACTCGAACAGGCGCAATGAGCAGTTCTTC. This sequence encodes CASHHSNRRNEQFF.

This rearrangement joins TRBV10-3 to TRBJ2-3; 7 bases align to TRBD2. Germline CDR1 is ENHRY and CDR2 is SYGVKD. The trim removed 2 bases at V and 6 bases at J, leaving 2 bases unmatched. The CDR3 sequence is 13 residues long. CDR3 sequence reads: CAISERGDDTQYF. The CDR3 DNA reads TGTGCCATCAGTGAGCGGGGGGATGATACGCAGTATTTT.

The genes are TRBV5-1 and TRBJ1-1, with D uncertain. The V gene's germline CDR1 is SGHRS and CDR2 YFSETQ. The CDR3 is 10 residues long. The V end lost 6 bases, the J end lost 11 bases, and 11 bases lay between the germline ends. CDR3 nucleotide sequence: TGCGCCAGCACTGGGAAGGATGCTTTCTTT. Translated, it gives CASTGKDAFF.

This rearrangement joins TRBV3-1 (or the pseudogene TRBV3-2) to TRBJ2-3; 7 bases match TRBD2. Germline V lookup: CDR1 LGHDT, CDR2 YNNKEL (reference sequence). This CDR3 is built from 14 residues. V was pared by 1 base and J by 4 bases, with 2 bases of the junction left unmatched. The CDR3 sequence is CASSQVRGADTQYF. For the CDR3, the DNA is TGTGCCAGCAGCCAAGTCCGGGGGGCAGATACGCAGTATTTT.

This sequence joins TRBV3-1 (or the pseudogene TRBV3-2) and TRBJ2-3; 11 nucleotides match TRBD2. CDR1 and CDR2 (germline): LGHDT, YNNKEL (reference sequence). The CDR3 totals 16 residues. The V segment lost 2 bases and the J segment 0 bases; nucleotides outside the gene matches: 1. In nucleotides, the CDR3 is TGTGCCAGCAGCCAACTAGCGGGGGGTAGCACAGATACGCAGTATTTT. It encodes CASSQLAGGSTDTQYF.

The chain is built from TRBV6-1 and TRBJ1-2; 9 bases match TRBD1. This CDR3 is built from 15 residues. V trimming: 3 bases; J trimming: 3 bases; junction bases outside the gene matches: 5. CDR1 MNHNS and CDR2 SASEGT come from the germline V gene. The CDR3 here is CASSEGTGGYYGYTF. CDR3 in DNA: TGTGCCAGCAGTGAGGGAACAGGGGGCTACTATGGCTACACCTTC.

The rearrangement uses TRBV5-1 and TRBJ1-3; 7 nucleotides line up with TRBD1. J lost 4 bases, V lost 4 bases, and 14 bases had no gene match. CDR3 length: 17 residues. Germline V gene sequence: CDR1 SGHRS, CDR2 YFSETQ. The CDR3 protein is CASSPDGGGRAGNTIYF. The CDR3, as DNA: TGCGCCAGCAGCCCCGACGGAGGGGGCCGCGCCGGAAACACCATATATTTT.

V is TRBV19 and J is TRBJ2-7; 7 positions match TRBD1. This CDR3 spans 16 amino acids. The germline V gene encodes CDR1 LNHDA and CDR2 SQIVND (reference sequence). The V segment lost 4 bases and the J segment 5 bases; nucleotides outside the gene matches: 14. The CDR3 coding sequence is TGTGCCAGTAGTACCTTCCGGACAGGTAACTACGACGAGCAGTACTTC. This gives the protein CASSTFRTGNYDEQYF. Looking up the rest from reference TRBV19 and TRBJ2-7 gives the full variable domain: DGGITQSPKYLFRKEGQNVTLSCEQNLNHDAMYWYRQDPGQGLRLIYYSQIVNDFQKGDIAEGYSVSREKKESFPLTVTSAQKNPTAFYLCASSTFRTGNYDEQYFGPGTRLTVT.

This chain links TRBV9 with TRBJ2-7; maybe TRBD1 (5 bases). The CDR3 runs 13 residues. V shed 0 bases and J shed 6 bases, with 10 bases lying between them. Germline assignment: CDR1 SGDLS and CDR2 YYNGEE. As DNA, the CDR3 is TGTGCCAGCAGCGTAGTGTCAGGGTCCGAGCAGTACTTC. Translation gives CASSVVSGSEQYF.

The CDR3 spells CASSPGVGNIQYF. The CDR3 DNA sequence: TGTGCCAGCAGTCCAGGGGTCGGAAACATTCAGTACTTC. J is TRBJ2-4 and V is TRBV6-2 or TRBV6-3, with D possibly matching TRBD1 (6 bases). Germline loops: CDR1 MNHEY, CDR2 SVGEGT. V gave up 5 bases and J gave up 6 bases, with 11 bases separating them. The CDR3 totals 13 residues.

The rearrangement joins TRBV12-3 or TRBV12-4 to TRBJ2-2; a possible D gene is TRBD1 (5 bases). Between the trimmed V and J ends, which lost 8 bases and 6 bases, there was a span of 13 bases. The CDR3 has 13 residues. CDR3 residues: CASSSQGSGELFF. DNA for the CDR3: TGTGCCAGCTCCTCCCAGGGATCCGGGGAGCTGTTTTTT.

V usage is TRBV5-1 and J usage is TRBJ1-1; TRBD1 aligns across 9 bases. CDR3 size: 16 residues. V was pared by 4 bases and J by 4 bases, with 11 bases of the junction left unmatched. Germline-derived CDR1 and CDR2 are SGHRS and YFSETQ. The CDR3, as DNA: TGCGCCAGCAGCCAGTCACAGGGGGCTGGGTTCACTGAAGCTTTCTTT. It is translated as CASSQSQGAGFTEAFF.

The chain carries TRBV4-1 and TRBJ2-7; the D gene could be TRBD1 or TRBD2 (5 bases each). This CDR3 comprises 16 residues. V lost 1 base, J lost 2 bases, and 15 bases lay in between. Germline-derived CDR1 and CDR2 are MGHRA and YSYEKL. For the CDR3, the DNA is TGCGCCAGCAGCCAAGGGGCCTCCGGGACCACCTACGAGCAGTACTTC. Amino acids: CASSQGASGTTYEQYF.

This chain uses TRBV7-9 with TRBJ2-1; 8 bases are a match to TRBD1. The CDR3 runs to 13 residues. The germline V gene encodes CDR1 SEHNR and CDR2 FQNEAQ (reference sequence). V was clipped by 4 bases and J by 6 bases; unmatched bases: 2. The CDR3 region is CASSSQGANEQFF. The CDR3 coding sequence is TGTGCCAGCAGCTCCCAGGGGGCCAATGAGCAGTTCTTC. Supplemented by reference TRBV7-9 and TRBJ2-1, the full variable domain reads DTGVSQNPRHKITKRGQNVTFRCDPISEHNRLYWYRQTLGQGPEFLTYFQNEAQLEKSRLLSDRFSAERPKGSFSTLEIQRTEQGDSAMYLCASSSQGANEQFFGPGTRLTVL.

The chain links TRBV6-6 to TRBJ2-5; 14 bases map to TRBD2. The germline V gene has CDR1 MNHNY and CDR2 SVGAGI (reference sequence). V was pared by 5 bases and J by 2 bases, with 7 bases of the junction left unmatched. The CDR3 is 17 amino acids. In nucleotides, the CDR3 is TGTGCCAGCAGTCGGACTAGCGGGGGGAGTTGGCAAGAGACCCAGTACTTC. Translating it yields CASSRTSGGSWQETQYF.

The chain is built from TRBV7-9 and TRBJ1-1, with D tentatively TRBD1 (5 bases). Germline assignment: CDR1 SEHNR and CDR2 FQNEAQ (reference sequence). This CDR3 is built from 12 residues. Trimming removed 9 bases from V and 1 base from J, with 9 bases in between. In nucleotides, the CDR3 is TGTGCCAGTATGCAGGGGAACACTGAAGCTTTCTTT. This gives the protein CASMQGNTEAFF.

This chain links TRBV2 with TRBJ2-1; D gene uncertain. The CDR3 sequence is 11 residues long. V lost 4 bases and J 8 bases, leaving 6 bases between the germline ends. Germline assignment: CDR1 SNHLY and CDR2 FYNNEI. This chain's CDR3 is CASSGADEQFF. CDR3 DNA sequence: TGTGCCAGCAGTGGGGCCGATGAGCAGTTCTTC. Combining the CDR3 with reference TRBV2 and TRBJ2-1 gives the whole variable domain EPEVTQTPSHQVTQMGQEVILRCVPISNHLYFYWYRQILGQKVEFLVSFYNNEISEKSEIFDDQFSVERPDGSNFTLKIRSTKLEDSAMYFCASSGADEQFFGPGTRLTVL.

This chain links TRBV6-2 or TRBV6-3 with TRBJ1-1; D call uncertain. The CDR3 is made up of 13 amino acids. CDR1 and CDR2 from the germline V gene are MNHEY and SVGEGT. The ends were cut back, 2 bases at V and 1 base at J, with 5 bases in the middle. CDR3 sequence: CASSYQANTEAFF. The CDR3 region has the DNA TGTGCCAGCAGTTACCAGGCGAACACTGAAGCTTTCTTT.

This clone has a single count. The chain combines TRBV5-8 with TRBJ1-2, with D possibly being TRBD1 (5 bases). The CDR3 runs to 14 residues. The V gene's germline CDR1 is SGHTS and CDR2 YDEGEE. V was pared by 1 base and J by 4 bases, with 11 bases between. CDR3 in amino acids: CASSLWGGRYGYTF. DNA for the CDR3: TGTGCCAGCAGCTTGTGGGGGGGACGCTATGGCTACACCTTC.

About this clone: The junction shows a germline mismatch at one end, possibly a read error. V usage is TRBV4-1 and J usage is TRBJ2-7; 8 bases agree with TRBD1. The CDR3 runs to 16 residues. The V gene's germline CDR1 is MGHRA and CDR2 YSYEKL. The CDR3 sequence is CASSEDSGTGAYEQYF. The CDR3 coding sequence is TGCGCCAGCAGCGAAGACTCCGGGACAGGAGCCTACGAGCAGTACTTC.

The CDR3 sequence is CAIIPGTLPADFVTAGELFF. In nucleotides, the CDR3 is TGTGCCATCATCCCGGGGACCTTACCGGCCGATTTTGTAACGGCCGGGGAGCTGTTTTTT. The J gene is TRBJ2-2, the V gene TRBV21-1. TRBV21-1 is marked as a pseudogene. The CDR3 contains 20 residues.